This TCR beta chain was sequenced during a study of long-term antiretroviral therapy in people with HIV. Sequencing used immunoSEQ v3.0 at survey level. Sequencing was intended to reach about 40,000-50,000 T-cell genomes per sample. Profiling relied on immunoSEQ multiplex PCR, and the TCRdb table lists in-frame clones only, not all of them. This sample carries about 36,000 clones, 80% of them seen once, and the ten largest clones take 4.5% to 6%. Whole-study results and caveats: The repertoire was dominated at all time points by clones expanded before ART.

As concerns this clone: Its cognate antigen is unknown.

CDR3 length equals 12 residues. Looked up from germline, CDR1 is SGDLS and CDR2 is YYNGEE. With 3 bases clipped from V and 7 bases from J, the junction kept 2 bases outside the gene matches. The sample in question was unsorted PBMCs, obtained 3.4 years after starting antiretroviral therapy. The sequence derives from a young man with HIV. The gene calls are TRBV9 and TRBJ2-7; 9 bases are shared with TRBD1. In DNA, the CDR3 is TGTGCCAGCAGCGAGACAGGGGGGGAGCAGTACTTC. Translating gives CASSETGGEQYF.